This T cell receptor beta chain was found in a study of blood T cell repertoires in COVID-19. Data came from immunoSEQ multiplex PCR; TCRdb stores just in-frame clones and leaves some out. Among some 58,000 clones, approximately 86% were seen once, and the ten largest hold roughly 1.2%. Germline V gene lookup returns CDR1 SGHAT and CDR2 FQNNGV. Trimming at V came to 5 bases and at J to 8 bases, leaving 10 bases not matched to a gene. CDR3 size: 15 residues. Input material: peripheral blood. V and J are TRBV11-2 and TRBJ2-1; 9 nucleotides agree with TRBD1. The TCR comes from a man in his forties or fifties with acute or convalescent COVID-19. CDR3 sequence reads: CASSTTGGDQDEQFF. The CDR3 DNA is TGTGCCAGCAGCACCACAGGGGGCGATCAGGATGAGCAGTTCTTC. Combining the CDR3 with reference TRBV11-2 and TRBJ2-1 gives the whole variable domain EAGVAQSPRYKIIEKRQSVAFWCNPISGHATLYWYQQILGQGPKLLIQFQNNGVVDDSQLPKDRFSAERLKGVDSTLKIQPAKLEDSAVYLCASSTTGGDQDEQFFGPGTRLTVL.